This T cell receptor beta chain was profiled in a study of regulatory T cells in long-lasting Graves disease. This clonotype was seen repeatedly, ten times or more. Time point in this sample: newly diagnosed GD, antithyroid drugs for less than 3 months. Construction of the TCR library relied on RNA isolated from PBMCs. Patients with Graves' disease were diagnosed by American Thyroid Association guidelines. The authors drew patients from an endocrinology department in Xi'an, China. The TCR beta library used iRepertoire HTBI primers with Arm-PCR amplification of CDR3. TCRdb passed the multiplex PCR reads through MiXCR, listing each CDR3 protein once. The sample includes roughly 420,000 distinct CDR3 sequences, roughly 15% of them seen just once. The same specimen was also included in a second study, on T cells in Graves' hyperthyroidism and ophthalmopathy. This second study notes: Newly diagnosed hyperthyroidism, duration under 2 months, in patients aged 18 to 65.

The sequence came from a woman aged 50 to 65 with Graves disease. The input for sequencing was peripheral blood mononuclear cells (PBMCs), taken at new diagnosis, from a patient treated with antithyroid drugs.

In DNA form, the CDR3 reads TGTGCCAGCAGTAGCCGACAGGGGGCGCTTTTTTTTCGATACGAGCAGTACTTC. This sequence encodes CASSSRQGALFFRYEQYF. This sequence joins TRBV27 and TRBJ2-7; 10 positions match TRBD1. This CDR3 spans 18 amino acids. The germline V gene has CDR1 MNHEY and CDR2 SMNVEV (reference sequence). V trimming: 5 bases; J trimming: 4 bases; junction bases outside the gene matches: 17.